Listed below are T cell receptor beta chains from one sample, sequenced in a study of T-cell memory formation after mild COVID-19. Using its own MiXCR run on the 5' RACE reads, TCRdb lists one record per CDR3 protein. This sample yields about 470,000 distinct CDR3 sequences, of which about 20% are seen a single time; over 9% belongs to the top ten. Sequencing used PBMCs or a T cell subset sorted from them (not recorded which). These TCRs come from an adult woman who had mild COVID-19 (a few samples of this study predate the infection). Cell type and time point are not known. CDR3s include the opening cysteine and the closing phenylalanine or tryptophan.

cdr3_aa: CAWSSVGNTEAFF
v_call: TRBV30

cdr3_aa: CASSLYRGDEQFF
v_call: TRBV7-9

cdr3_aa: CASSLGTAGGQETQYF
v_call: TRBV7-6

cdr3_aa: CSVEGTSGPYNEQFF
v_call: TRBV29-1

cdr3_aa: CASSPRGPQGAGELFF
v_call: TRBV7-8

cdr3_aa: CASSYSPGQGSTEAFF
v_call: TRBV6-6

cdr3_aa: CSARTPTNTEAFF
v_call: TRBV20-1

cdr3_aa: CASKTDSWNSGDTF
v_call: TRBV5-1

cdr3_aa: CASSLGQGLREAFF
v_call: TRBV5-5

cdr3_aa: CASSQNRGRGTEAFF
v_call: TRBV3-1

cdr3_aa: CASSQDMATQYF
v_call: TRBV4-3

cdr3_aa: CASSLIALPDEQYF
v_call: TRBV5-4

cdr3_aa: CSASRGSGYTF
v_call: TRBV20-1

cdr3_aa: CASSLRRRQETQYF
v_call: TRBV12-3/TRBV12-4

cdr3_aa: CASSSGPRKEKLFF
v_call: TRBV12-3/TRBV12-4

cdr3_aa: CASSLLGPTVYGYTF
v_call: TRBV12-3/TRBV12-4

cdr3_aa: CSARSRQGNQPQHF
v_call: TRBV20-1

cdr3_aa: CASSQAWGNYGYTF
v_call: TRBV4-1

cdr3_aa: CASSLGSLAGIYNEQFF
v_call: TRBV11-2

cdr3_aa: CASSFSGGVREQYF
v_call: TRBV27

cdr3_aa: CATRSEVPDTQYF
v_call: TRBV24-1

cdr3_aa: CASSPAGSLGLEQYF
v_call: TRBV5-1

cdr3_aa: CASSSTGIHEQYF
v_call: TRBV7-9

cdr3_aa: CASSEIWRYF
v_call: TRBV6-4

cdr3_aa: CASNWASGASGEQYF
v_call: TRBV5-1

cdr3_aa: CASSVGGAAKGQYF
v_call: TRBV9

cdr3_aa: CASSYQSSAVPDEQFF
v_call: TRBV5-1

cdr3_aa: CASSTRQGPNYEQYF
v_call: TRBV13

cdr3_aa: CASSLVQASGSVQFF
v_call: TRBV7-2

cdr3_aa: CASRVKTPRSPYNEQFF
v_call: TRBV6-2/TRBV6-3

cdr3_aa: CASSGKCSGELTDTQYF
v_call: TRBV23-1

cdr3_aa: CASSQEGGLPYEQYF
v_call: TRBV4-1

cdr3_aa: CRRGLAGVCFEDEQFF
v_call: TRBV20-1

cdr3_aa: CASSIDRGPGTGELFF
v_call: TRBV19

cdr3_aa: CASSLADRGEEKLFF
v_call: TRBV12-3/TRBV12-4

cdr3_aa: CASSPTSGTRPTDTQYF
v_call: TRBV7-2

cdr3_aa: CASSQGTGNPYEQYF
v_call: TRBV4-3

cdr3_aa: CASSQGRGSGSYNEQFF
v_call: TRBV3-1

cdr3_aa: CAIRQGPNTEAFF
v_call: TRBV10-3

cdr3_aa: CASSTQGINNQPQHF
v_call: TRBV2

cdr3_aa: CASNSGTNASPLHF
v_call: TRBV5-1

cdr3_aa: CASSTRQGANTEAFF
v_call: TRBV5-1

cdr3_aa: CASSQKRGGGNEQFF
v_call: TRBV4-1

cdr3_aa: CASSRTRERGSGANVLTF
v_call: TRBV18

cdr3_aa: CATSRDLTNTGELFF
v_call: TRBV15

cdr3_aa: CASSPAFLQGGTGANVLTF
v_call: TRBV7-8

cdr3_aa: CASFREGPETQYF
v_call: TRBV5-1

cdr3_aa: CASAPDIGEKLFF
v_call: TRBV7-8

cdr3_aa: CASEGVPGSYEQYF
v_call: TRBV6-2/TRBV6-3

cdr3_aa: CASTFGSSGRDPDEQFF
v_call: TRBV7-6

cdr3_aa: CASSHITSGVTYEQYF
v_call: TRBV5-1

cdr3_aa: CASSERKVETQYF
v_call: TRBV12-3/TRBV12-4

cdr3_aa: CSVNLGQTGGYTF
v_call: TRBV29-1

cdr3_aa: CASSLVLDTEAFF
v_call: TRBV5-1

cdr3_aa: CASSFLGAGLNEQFF
v_call: TRBV5-5

cdr3_aa: CASSLERGANVLTF
v_call: TRBV14

cdr3_aa: CASSPGPTRTEAFF
v_call: TRBV7-8

cdr3_aa: CSARDLSHEQFF
v_call: TRBV20-1

cdr3_aa: CSASTGLAGGSNEQFF
v_call: TRBV20-1